Following are 7 T cell receptor beta chains from one sample sequenced in a study of T cell changes during pregnancy in multiple sclerosis. The protocol was immunoSEQ multiplex PCR, while the TCRdb copy is restricted to in-frame clones and leaves out a portion. Among around 95,000 clones listed, about 92% were seen once. The sequencing used peripheral blood, collected after pregnancy. The receptors here all came from a female donor with multiple sclerosis, enrolled in a pregnancy study.

The rearrangement joins TRBV5-1 to TRBJ2-1; D is undetermined. Germline CDR1 reads SGHRS; CDR2 reads YFSETQ. V lost 1 base and J 6 bases, leaving 17 bases between the germline ends. This CDR3 spans 16 amino acids. In DNA form, the CDR3 reads TGCGCCAGCAGCTTGAAGCGTTTAGGATTCTCCAATGAGCAGTTCTTC. Translation gives CASSLKRLGFSNEQFF. Based on the CDR3 plus reference TRBV5-1 and TRBJ2-1, the full variable domain is KAGVTQTPRYLIKTRGQQVTLSCSPISGHRSVSWYQQTPGQGLQFLFEYFSETQRNKGNFPGRFSGRQFSNSRSEMNVSTLELGDSALYLCASSLKRLGFSNEQFFGPGTRLTVL.

The chain recombines TRBV6-1 with TRBJ1-2, with 7 bases fitting TRBD1. The CDR3 runs to 11 residues. V gave up 3 bases and J gave up 11 bases; unmatched junction bases: 3. In germline, CDR1 is MNHNS, CDR2 SASEGT. The CDR3 here is CASSEWTGYTF. CDR3 in DNA: TGTGCCAGCAGTGAGTGGACAGGTTACACCTTC.

Details on this clone: Distinct nucleotide sequences in the sample also encode this CDR3. The V gene is TRBV5-1, the J gene TRBJ2-3; D is perhaps TRBD2 (5 bases). This CDR3 contains 11 residues. Germline-derived CDR1 and CDR2 are SGHRS and YFSETQ. V lost 3 bases and J lost 6, with 5 bases in between. CDR3: CASSSGDTQYF. CDR3 nucleotide sequence: TGCGCCAGCAGCTCGGGGGATACGCAGTATTTT.

The chain couples TRBV6-6 to TRBJ1-3; TRBD1 is a possible D gene (6 bases). With 5 bases removed from V and 4 bases from J, the gap between germline ends came to 9 bases. CDR3 length: 13 residues. Germline V gene data show CDR1 as MNHNY and CDR2 as SVGAGI (reference sequence). CDR3 residues: CASSPQGGNTIYF. CDR3 DNA: TGTGCCAGCAGTCCACAGGGCGGAAACACCATATATTTT.

The rearrangement joins TRBV28 to TRBJ2-7; TRBD1 aligns across 9 bases. V trimming: 5 bases; J trimming: 5 bases; junction bases outside the gene matches: 7. The CDR3 is made up of 14 amino acids. Germline V lookup: CDR1 MDHEN, CDR2 SYDVKM. The CDR3 here is CASSRYRGLNEQYF. The CDR3, as DNA: TGTGCCAGCAGTCGATACAGGGGGCTGAACGAGCAGTACTTC.

This chain uses TRBV19 with TRBJ2-7, with 9 bases aligning to TRBD2. The CDR3 covers 13 residues. Germline CDR1 reads LNHDA; CDR2 reads SQIVND (reference sequence). The trim removed 8 bases at V and 1 base at J, leaving 3 bases unmatched. CDR3 nucleotide sequence: TGTGCCAGTCGCGGGGGGGGGTCCTACGAGCAGTACTTC. It yields the protein CASRGGGSYEQYF.

The rearrangement links TRBV4-2 to TRBJ1-2, with D unresolved. Germline CDR1 and CDR2: LGHNA and YNFKEQ. The germline V and J ends were trimmed by 4 bases and 4 bases, with 7 bases remaining between them. This CDR3 is built from 12 residues. CDR3 DNA sequence: TGTGCCAGCAGCCCCGAGGGCTATGGCTACACCTTC. It codes for CASSPEGYGYTF.